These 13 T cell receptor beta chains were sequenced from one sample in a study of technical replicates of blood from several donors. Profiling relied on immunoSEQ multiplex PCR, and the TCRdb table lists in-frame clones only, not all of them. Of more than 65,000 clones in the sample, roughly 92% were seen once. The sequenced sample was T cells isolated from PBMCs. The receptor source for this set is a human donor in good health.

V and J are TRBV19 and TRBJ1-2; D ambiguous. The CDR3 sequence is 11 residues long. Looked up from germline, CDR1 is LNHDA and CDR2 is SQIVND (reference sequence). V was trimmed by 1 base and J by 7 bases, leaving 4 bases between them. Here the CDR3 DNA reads TGTGCCAGTAGTATAGTCGGTGGCTACACCTTC. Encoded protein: CASSIVGGYTF.

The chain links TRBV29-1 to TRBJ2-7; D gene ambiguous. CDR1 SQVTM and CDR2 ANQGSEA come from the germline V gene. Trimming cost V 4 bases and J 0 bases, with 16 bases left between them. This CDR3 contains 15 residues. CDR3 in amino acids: CSVVLLLRSSYEQYF. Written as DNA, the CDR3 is TGCAGCGTTGTTCTCCTGCTACGGTCCTCCTACGAGCAGTACTTC.

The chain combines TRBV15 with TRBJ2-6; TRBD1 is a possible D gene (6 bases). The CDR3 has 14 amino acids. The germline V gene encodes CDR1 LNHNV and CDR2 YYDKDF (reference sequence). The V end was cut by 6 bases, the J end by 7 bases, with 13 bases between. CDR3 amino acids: CATREDRSANVLTF. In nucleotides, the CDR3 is TGTGCCACCAGAGAGGACAGATCTGCCAACGTCCTGACTTTC.

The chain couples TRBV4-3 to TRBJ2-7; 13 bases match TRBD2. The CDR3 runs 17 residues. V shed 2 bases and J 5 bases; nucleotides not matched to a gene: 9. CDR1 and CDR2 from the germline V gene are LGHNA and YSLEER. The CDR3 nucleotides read TGCGCCAGCAGCCAAAGACAACTAGCGGGAGGGCGGAACGAGCAGTACTTC. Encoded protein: CASSQRQLAGGRNEQYF.

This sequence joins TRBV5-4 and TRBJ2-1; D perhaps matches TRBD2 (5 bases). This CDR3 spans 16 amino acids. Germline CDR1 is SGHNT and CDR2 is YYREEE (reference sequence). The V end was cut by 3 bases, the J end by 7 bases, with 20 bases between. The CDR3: CASSSKRTLKQNEQFF. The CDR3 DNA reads TGTGCCAGCAGCTCTAAACGGACTTTAAAACAGAATGAGCAGTTCTTC.

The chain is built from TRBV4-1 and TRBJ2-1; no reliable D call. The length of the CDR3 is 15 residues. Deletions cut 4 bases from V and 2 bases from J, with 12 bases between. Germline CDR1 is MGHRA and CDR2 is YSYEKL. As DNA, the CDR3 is TGCGCCAGCAGCCGACTCGGTCTTCCCTACAATGAGCAGTTCTTC. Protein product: CASSRLGLPYNEQFF.

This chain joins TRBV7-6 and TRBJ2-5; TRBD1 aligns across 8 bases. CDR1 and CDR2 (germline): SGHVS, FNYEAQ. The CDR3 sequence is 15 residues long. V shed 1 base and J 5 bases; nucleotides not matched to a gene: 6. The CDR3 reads CASSLDPRGHETQYF. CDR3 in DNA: TGTGCCAGCAGCTTAGATCCCAGGGGGCATGAGACCCAGTACTTC.

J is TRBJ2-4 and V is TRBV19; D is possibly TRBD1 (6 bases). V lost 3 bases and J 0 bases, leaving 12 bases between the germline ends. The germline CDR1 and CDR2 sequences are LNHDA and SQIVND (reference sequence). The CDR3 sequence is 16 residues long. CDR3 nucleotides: TGTGCCAGTAGTATCATAGGGGGATTAGCCAAAAACATTCAGTACTTC. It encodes CASSIIGGLAKNIQYF.

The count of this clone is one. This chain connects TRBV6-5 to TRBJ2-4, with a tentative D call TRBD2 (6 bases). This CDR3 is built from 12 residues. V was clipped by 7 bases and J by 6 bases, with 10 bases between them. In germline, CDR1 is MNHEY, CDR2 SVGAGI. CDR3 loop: CASKGLLNIQYF. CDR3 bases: TGTGCCAGCAAGGGACTTCTAAACATTCAGTACTTC.

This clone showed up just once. The CDR3 DNA sequence: TGTGCCAGCAGCTTGGGGGGGGTCGACTATGGCTACACCTTC. It yields the protein CASSLGGVDYGYTF. This chain connects TRBV5-4 to TRBJ1-2; D perhaps matches TRBD1 (5 bases). This CDR3 contains 14 residues. Germline V lookup: CDR1 SGHNT, CDR2 YYREEE (reference sequence). The ends were cut back, 0 bases at V and 3 bases at J, with 9 bases in the middle.

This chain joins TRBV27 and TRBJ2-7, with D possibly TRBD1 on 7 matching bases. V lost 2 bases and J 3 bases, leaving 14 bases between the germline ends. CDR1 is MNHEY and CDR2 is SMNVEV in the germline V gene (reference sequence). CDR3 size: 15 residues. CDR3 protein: CASSLGTGDFYEQYF. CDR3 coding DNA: TGTGCCAGCAGTTTAGGAACAGGGGACTTCTACGAGCAGTACTTC.

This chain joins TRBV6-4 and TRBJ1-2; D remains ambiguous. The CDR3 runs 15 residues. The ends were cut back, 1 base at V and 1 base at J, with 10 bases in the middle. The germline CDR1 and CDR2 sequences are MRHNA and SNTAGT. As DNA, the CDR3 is TGTGCCAGCAGTGACTGGGCAGGAGGTAACTATGGCTACACCTTC. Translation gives CASSDWAGGNYGYTF.

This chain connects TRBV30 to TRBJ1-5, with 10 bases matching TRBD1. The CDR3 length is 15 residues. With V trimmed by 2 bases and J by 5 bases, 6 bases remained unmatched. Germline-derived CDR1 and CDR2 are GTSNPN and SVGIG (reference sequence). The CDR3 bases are TGTGCCTGGAGTCGAGGACAGGGGGTGGATCAGCCCCAGCATTTT. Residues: CAWSRGQGVDQPQHF.